These 21 T cell receptor beta chains came from one sample sequenced in a study of regulatory T cells in long-lasting Graves disease. Time point denoted: persistent/refractory GD, antithyroid drugs over 5 years with positive TRAb. Making the TCR library involved RNA that had been extracted from PBMCs. TCR beta libraries were built with iRepertoire HTBI primers and Arm-PCR of CDR3 regions. TCRdb independently ran MiXCR on the multiplex PCR reads; one entry per CDR3 protein. The table records some 430,000 distinct CDR3 sequences, about 22% of them present only once. This sample comprised peripheral blood mononuclear cells (PBMCs), obtained when the disease was refractory, from a patient treated with antithyroid drugs. These receptors all come from a female donor with Graves disease.

The rearrangement links TRBV28 to TRBJ2-2; no clear D. This CDR3 is built from 13 residues. Trimming left V 5 bases short and J 6 bases short, with 10 bases between. CDR1 is MDHEN and CDR2 is SYDVKM in the germline V gene. This CDR3 is CASSPLLPGELFF. CDR3 DNA: TGTGCCAGCAGTCCCCTCCTCCCCGGGGAGCTGTTTTTT.

This clonotype was observed many times. The genes are TRBV5-1 and TRBJ1-1; no clear D. This CDR3 spans 16 amino acids. The germline V and J ends were trimmed by 4 bases and 3 bases, with 19 bases remaining between them. Germline V gives CDR1 SGHRS, CDR2 YFSETQ. The CDR3: CASSRTKKGGDTEAFF. The CDR3 coding sequence is TGCGCCAGCAGCCGTACTAAAAAGGGTGGGGACACTGAAGCTTTCTTT.

This clonotype was picked up many times. The chain recombines TRBV6-1 with TRBJ1-5, with D uncertain. The CDR3 consists of 14 residues. Per germline, CDR1 MNHNS and CDR2 SASEGT. V lost 0 bases to trimming and J lost 4 bases, with 7 bases between them. CDR3 nucleotide sequence: TGTGCCAGCAGTGAAGCGCCAACTAATCAGCCCCAGCATTTT. Its protein product is CASSEAPTNQPQHF.

In this sample, this clonotype turned up many times. The chain has TRBV5-1 and TRBJ1-1; 10 positions agree with TRBD1. The junction had 13 bases not matched to a gene; V was cut back by 4 bases and J by 4 bases. The CDR3 spans 17 residues. From germline, CDR1 is SGHRS and CDR2 YFSETQ. The DNA for the CDR3 is TGCGCCAGCAGCACCTCGGGACAGGGGATGAGCGGCACTGAAGCTTTCTTT. Its protein product is CASSTSGQGMSGTEAFF.

The chain recombines TRBV28 with TRBJ1-6, with unresolved D. Germline-derived CDR1 and CDR2 are MDHEN and SYDVKM. Between the trimmed V and J ends, which lost 2 bases and 8 bases, there was a span of 10 bases. The CDR3 is 14 amino acids. The CDR3 region has the DNA TGTGCCAGCAGTTTAGGGCAGGATGATTCACCCCTCCACTTT. Translated: CASSLGQDDSPLHF.

On this clonotype itself: With a much larger clone just one base away, this may be a read error. J is TRBJ1-2 and V is TRBV28; 7 nucleotides agree with TRBD1. Trimming removed 7 bases from V and 4 bases from J; junction bases left unmatched: 9. This CDR3 has 14 amino acids. Germline CDR1 reads MDHEN; CDR2 reads SYDVKM. The CDR3, as DNA: TGTGCCAGCATTAGGGGGGCAGGGGGCTATGGCTACACCTTC. This translates into CASIRGAGGYGYTF.

This clonotype occurred many times. The chain has TRBV20-1 and TRBJ1-2; 9 positions agree with TRBD1. V lost 5 bases and J lost 3; bases outside the gene matches: 4. The CDR3 length is 13 residues. CDR1 is DFQATT, CDR2 SNEGSKA, per germline (reference sequence). CDR3 in DNA: TGCAGTGCTCGCCGGACAGGGGACTATGGCTACACCTTC. Translating it yields CSARRTGDYGYTF.

Turning to this clonotype: Because it lacks the conserved phenylalanine or tryptophan at the end, this CDR3 is likely a read error. The V and J genes are TRBV3-1 and TRBJ1-5; D possibly corresponds to TRBD1 (6 bases). V dropped 3 bases and J dropped 0 bases, with 15 bases sitting between them. Germline CDR1 LGHDT, CDR2 YNNKEL (reference sequence). The CDR3 totals 17 residues. CDR3 region: CASSQSAGQISNQPQHL. The CDR3 region has the DNA TGTGCCAGCAGCCAGTCCGCCGGACAGATTAGCAATCAGCCCCAGCATTTG.

The chain uses TRBV7-9 and TRBJ2-6; D is perhaps TRBD1 (5 bases). CDR1 and CDR2 (germline): SEHNR, FQNEAQ (reference sequence). V lost 5 bases to trimming and J lost 0 bases, with 14 bases between them. The CDR3 is made up of 17 amino acids. CDR3 nucleotide sequence: TGTGCCAGCAGCCCGACAGTTTCTCCCTCTGGGGCCAACGTCCTGACTTTC. It codes for CASSPTVSPSGANVLTF.

V and J are TRBV5-1 and TRBJ2-5, with 10 positions matching TRBD2. The CDR3 length is 18 residues. V was clipped by 4 bases and J by 1 base; unmatched bases: 13. Germline V gives CDR1 SGHRS, CDR2 YFSETQ. CDR3 amino acids: CASSMFPPGLAVQETQYF. The CDR3 nucleotides read TGCGCCAGCAGCATGTTTCCCCCCGGACTAGCGGTCCAAGAGACCCAGTACTTC.

The sample holds many counts of this clonotype. The chain couples TRBV6-5 to TRBJ2-5; 9 positions agree with TRBD1. Looked up from germline, CDR1 is MNHEY and CDR2 is SVGAGI. The CDR3 length is 16 residues. V lost 0 bases to trimming and J lost 4 bases; unmatched junction nucleotides: 6. The CDR3 DNA is TGTGCCAGCAGTTACTCGGACAGGGGATTGGGAGAGACCCAGTACTTC. It is translated as CASSYSDRGLGETQYF.

This chain uses TRBV20-1 with TRBJ2-7; either TRBD1 or TRBD2 may supply D (5 bases each). CDR1 is DFQATT, CDR2 SNEGSKA, per germline (reference sequence). The CDR3 runs to 13 residues. Trimming shortened V by 6 bases and J by 4 bases, and 16 bases separated the two germline ends. This chain's CDR3 is CSALRGIGYEQYF. In DNA form, the CDR3 reads TGCAGTGCCTTACGGGGCATCGGGTACGAGCAGTACTTC.

This clonotype has a count of ten or more. CDR3 loop: CASSLGTGLDSPLHF. CDR3 DNA sequence: TGTGCCAGCAGCTTAGGGACCGGACTCGACTCACCCCTCCACTTT. The chain couples TRBV11-1 to TRBJ1-6; D uncertain. The CDR3 is 15 amino acids. CDR1 is SGHAT and CDR2 is FQDESV in the germline V gene (reference sequence). V was trimmed by 1 base and J by 10 bases, leaving 14 bases between them. Based on the CDR3 plus reference TRBV11-1 and TRBJ1-6, the full variable domain is EAEVAQSPRYKITEKSQAVAFWCDPISGHATLYWYRQILGQGPELLVQFQDESVVDDSQLPKDRFSAERLKGVDSTLKIQPAELGDSAMYLCASSLGTGLDSPLHFGNGTRLTVT.

The V and J genes are TRBV20-1 and TRBJ2-6; TRBD1 might be the D (6 bases). The germline CDR1 and CDR2 sequences are DFQATT and SNEGSKA (reference sequence). The CDR3 runs 17 residues. V lost 0 bases to trimming and J lost 0 bases, with 12 bases between them. This chain's CDR3 is CSARDWTDTSGANVLTF. In DNA form, the CDR3 reads TGCAGTGCTAGAGATTGGACAGACACCTCTGGGGCCAACGTCCTGACTTTC.

This clonotype was found a few times. The chain employs TRBV10-1 and TRBJ1-5; no firm D call. The CDR3 has 13 amino acids. Deletions cut 6 bases from V and 5 bases from J, with 11 bases between. Looked up from germline, CDR1 is WNHNN and CDR2 is SYGVQD (reference sequence). CDR3 DNA sequence: TGCGCCAGCAGGCCCGGGCTACATCAGCCCCAGCATTTT. It is translated as CASRPGLHQPQHF.

This clonotype has just a few counts. The rearrangement joins TRBV4-2 to TRBJ2-1, with 9 bases identical to TRBD2. CDR1 and CDR2 (germline): LGHNA, YNFKEQ. The trim removed 4 bases at V and 7 bases at J, leaving 11 bases unmatched. The CDR3 has 16 amino acids. The CDR3: CASSRVAGVGSNEQFF. The CDR3 DNA reads as TGTGCCAGCAGCCGTGTAGCGGGGGTGGGTTCAAATGAGCAGTTCTTC.

Written as DNA, the CDR3 is TGTGCCTGGAGTCATGGGTTTTCTGAAGCTTTCTTT. Encoded protein: CAWSHGFSEAFF. The rearrangement links TRBV30 to TRBJ1-1; D gene unclear. The germline V gene has CDR1 GTSNPN and CDR2 SVGIG (reference sequence). V was cut by 2 bases and J by 6 bases, with 10 bases left in between. CDR3 size: 12 residues.

As for this clonotype: This may be a read error, as it is one base from a much larger clone. The conserved closing phenylalanine or tryptophan is absent in this CDR3, likely reflecting a read error. The chain combines TRBV2 with TRBJ1-4, with a weak D call TRBD1 (5 bases). The germline V gene encodes CDR1 SNHLY and CDR2 FYNNEI. The ends were cut back, 5 bases at V and 5 bases at J, with 18 bases in the middle. This CDR3 is built from 16 residues. The CDR3 is CASSLRAGDQNEKLFS. Here the CDR3 DNA reads TGTGCCAGCAGTCTCAGGGCCGGGGACCAAAATGAAAAACTGTTTTCT.

This chain connects TRBV13 to TRBJ2-3; no clear D. The CDR3 is made up of 14 amino acids. CDR1 PRHDT and CDR2 FYEKMQ come from the germline V gene (reference sequence). V was pared by 4 bases and J by 4 bases, with 12 bases between. The CDR3 is CASSSLQQSDTQYF. CDR3 sequence (DNA): TGTGCCAGCAGCTCCCTCCAGCAGTCAGATACGCAGTATTTT. Full variable domain (missing parts from reference TRBV13 and TRBJ2-3): AAGVIQSPRHLIKEKRETATLKCYPIPRHDTVYWYQQGPGQDPQFLISFYEKMQSDKGSIPDRFSAQQFSDYHSELNMSSLELGDSALYFCASSSLQQSDTQYFGPGTRLTVL.

This clonotype was found many times. V usage is TRBV19 and J usage is TRBJ1-1; TRBD1 aligns across 7 bases. The junction had 9 bases not matched to a gene; V was cut back by 3 bases and J by 8 bases. The CDR3 loop spans 14 amino acids. Germline V gene sequence: CDR1 LNHDA, CDR2 SQIVND (reference sequence). DNA of the CDR3: TGTGCCAGTAGTATGTTACAGGGGTCGTTCGAAGCTTTCTTT. Translated: CASSMLQGSFEAFF.

Concerning this clonotype: An end of the junction differs from the germline gene, which may be a read error. The V and J genes are TRBV29-1 and TRBJ2-2, with D perhaps TRBD2 (5 bases). Germline CDR1 and CDR2: SQVTM and ANQGSEA. The CDR3 length is 15 residues. The chain's CDR3 is CSVEGGPTNTGELLF. Written as DNA, the CDR3 is TGCAGCGTTGAAGGAGGCCCGACCAACACCGGGGAGCTGCTTTTT.